The entry that follows covers one T cell receptor beta chain sequence. Antigen specificity is unknown. Then a second PCR, running about 6 to 11 cycles, was carried out with a sample-barcoded 5' primer and a J-beta primer mix. A 12-random-nucleotide template-switch adaptor tagged each cDNA molecule. TCRdb fed the 5' RACE reads into MiXCR, producing one record per CDR3 protein. Of some 900,000 distinct CDR3 sequences in the sample, roughly 50% were seen once. This sample is drawn from a study of blood T cells in healthy people across ages. Study information: Capture via template switching afforded approximately one barcoded beta molecule per two T cells. The study's findings and limits: Estimates of total diversity, which came from one million sequenced T cells, were considered to be underestimates. Among long-lived donors, naive CD4+ cells were more numerous and diversity higher than in aged donors.

Unmatched junction bases numbered 10, after V lost 0 bases and J lost 7 bases. The CDR3 runs 16 residues. In germline, CDR1 is LGHNA, CDR2 YSLEER. V and J are TRBV4-3 and TRBJ1-1, with 8 positions matching TRBD1. This TCR derives from a young man in good health. The sample consisted of blood. The CDR3 sequence is CASSQDLTGEAGEAFF. CDR3 DNA: TGCGCCAGCAGCCAAGACCTGACAGGGGAGGCAGGTGAAGCTTTCTTT.